This T cell receptor beta chain was identified in a study of CD8 T cells in Susac syndrome. Matched for age and sex, the controls were healthy donors. The sample holds one count of this clonotype. Germline is not matched at one junction end, which may reflect a read error. The CDR3 contains 15 residues. CDR1 and CDR2 from the germline V gene are SEHNR and FQNEAQ (reference sequence). cDNA came from about 0.51 to 1 ug RNA primed by random hexamers. By means of immunoSEQ multiplex PCR, TCR beta CDR3 spanning 54 Vbeta and 13 Jbeta underwent amplification. One entry per CDR3 protein, called by TCRdb with MiXCR from the immunoSEQ multiplex PCR reads. The sample contains 69,000 or so distinct CDR3 sequences, just under 95% of which appear only once.

The TCR sequence derives from a human donor in good health. Sample: CD8+ T cells from PBMCs. The chain carries TRBV7-9 and TRBJ2-7, with 10 bases lining up with TRBD1. This CDR3 is CASSIAGTGVYEQYF. The CDR3 DNA is TGTGCCAGCAGCATAGCCGGGACAGGGGTATACGAGCAGTACTTC.